Each of the 10 T cell receptor beta chains below was sequenced from the same sample in a study of blood T cell repertoires in COVID-19. Clones were sequenced by immunoSEQ multiplex PCR, and TCRdb holds only the in-frame ones, with some missing. The sample shows over 150,000 clones, about 89% of them seen only once. The source material was peripheral blood. These receptors all stem from a man aged 50-60 years with acute or convalescent COVID-19.

The rearrangement links TRBV19 to TRBJ2-5, with D maybe TRBD1 (5 bases). The CDR3 sequence is 15 residues long. CDR1 is LNHDA and CDR2 is SQIVND in the germline V gene (reference sequence). V was trimmed by 3 bases and J by 2 bases, leaving 13 bases between them. The CDR3 DNA follows: TGTGCCAGTAGTATCACAGGAAAGGGGCAAGAGACCCAGTACTTC. It is translated as CASSITGKGQETQYF. Based on the CDR3 plus reference TRBV19 and TRBJ2-5, the full variable domain is DGGITQSPKYLFRKEGQNVTLSCEQNLNHDAMYWYRQDPGQGLRLIYYSQIVNDFQKGDIAEGYSVSREKKESFPLTVTSAQKNPTAFYLCASSITGKGQETQYFGPGTRLLVL.

The chain recombines TRBV5-1 with TRBJ2-3, with 12 bases identical to TRBD1. J gave up 1 base and V 4 bases, and 10 bases lay outside the gene matches. The CDR3 totals 18 residues. Germline-derived CDR1 and CDR2 are SGHRS and YFSETQ. CDR3 amino acids: CASSPGTGGFLGTDTQYF. CDR3 DNA: TGCGCCAGCAGCCCCGGGACAGGGGGCTTCCTTGGCACAGATACGCAGTATTTT.

The CDR3 protein is CASSLQGISGNTIYF. The CDR3 DNA is TGTGCCAGCAGCCTACAGGGGATCTCTGGAAACACCATATATTTT. The rearrangement joins TRBV5-4 to TRBJ1-3, with 7 bases lining up with TRBD1. The germline gives CDR1 SGHNT, CDR2 YYREEE (reference sequence). The CDR3 covers 15 residues. Trimming at V came to 4 bases and at J to 0 bases, leaving 4 bases not matched to a gene. Filled out from reference TRBV5-4 and TRBJ1-3, the complete variable domain reads ETGVTQSPTHLIKTRGQQVTLRCSSQSGHNTVSWYQQALGQGPQFIFQYYREEENGRGNFPPRFSGLQFPNYSSELNVNALELDDSALYLCASSLQGISGNTIYFGEGSWLTVV.

This clone came up once. V usage is TRBV19 and J usage is TRBJ2-5; the D gene is possibly TRBD1 (6 bases). The CDR3 length is 11 residues. Trimming left V 7 bases short and J 8 bases short, with 11 bases between. Germline lookup yields CDR1 LNHDA and CDR2 SQIVND (reference sequence). Here the CDR3 DNA reads TGTGCCAGTACCTCAGGGGCCACCCAGTACTTC. Translation gives CASTSGATQYF.

This rearrangement joins TRBV20-1 to TRBJ2-1; 14 positions match TRBD2. The CDR3 length is 11 residues. Germline V gene data show CDR1 as DFQATT and CDR2 as SNEGSKA (reference sequence). The CDR3 sequence: CSTSGRVEQFF. The CDR3 bases are TGCTCGACTAGCGGGAGGGTTGAGCAGTTCTTC.

This sequence joins TRBV9 and TRBJ1-5; no definite D call. V lost 4 bases to trimming and J lost 9 bases, with 14 bases between them. Germline V CDR1 and CDR2: SGDLS, YYNGEE. This CDR3 contains 13 residues. In nucleotides, the CDR3 is TGTGCCAGCAGCATGTATATAACCGGGCCCCAGCATTTT. This translates into CASSMYITGPQHF.

The V and J genes are TRBV10-3 and TRBJ2-7, with 7 nucleotides matching TRBD2. The CDR3 runs to 13 residues. After removal of 3 bases from V and 4 bases from J, the junction contained 3 bases not matched to a gene. Per the germline V gene, CDR1 is ENHRY and CDR2 is SYGVKD. The CDR3, as DNA: TGTGCCATCAGTGAAAGCGGGGCATACGAGCAGTACTTC. It codes for CAISESGAYEQYF.

V gene TRBV7-9 combines with J gene TRBJ2-5, with 9 bases aligning to TRBD1. Per germline, CDR1 SEHNR and CDR2 FQNEAQ (reference sequence). The J segment lost 1 base and the V segment lost 2 bases, leaving 8 bases of the junction unmatched. The CDR3 has 17 residues. CDR3 in DNA: TGTGCCAGCAGCTTATGGGGACAGGGAAGGGTCCAAGAGACCCAGTACTTC. Translation gives CASSLWGQGRVQETQYF.

This clone was found once. J is TRBJ2-5 and V is TRBV6-1; TRBD2 matches 12 bases. Germline-derived CDR1 and CDR2 are MNHNS and SASEGT. V trimming: 2 bases; J trimming: 1 base; junction bases outside the gene matches: 11. The CDR3 loop spans 19 amino acids. The CDR3 DNA reads TGTGCCAGCAGTGAAAGACTAGCGGGAGTCCATCCCCTCCAAGAGACCCAGTACTTC. It is translated as CASSERLAGVHPLQETQYF.

This chain uses TRBV6-5 with TRBJ1-1; 7 bases match TRBD1. With 0 bases clipped from V and 9 bases from J, the junction kept 1 base outside the gene matches. The CDR3 runs 12 residues. Germline assignment: CDR1 MNHEY and CDR2 SVGAGI. DNA of the CDR3: TGTGCCAGCAGTTACTCGACAGGGAAAGCTTTCTTT. It yields the protein CASSYSTGKAFF.